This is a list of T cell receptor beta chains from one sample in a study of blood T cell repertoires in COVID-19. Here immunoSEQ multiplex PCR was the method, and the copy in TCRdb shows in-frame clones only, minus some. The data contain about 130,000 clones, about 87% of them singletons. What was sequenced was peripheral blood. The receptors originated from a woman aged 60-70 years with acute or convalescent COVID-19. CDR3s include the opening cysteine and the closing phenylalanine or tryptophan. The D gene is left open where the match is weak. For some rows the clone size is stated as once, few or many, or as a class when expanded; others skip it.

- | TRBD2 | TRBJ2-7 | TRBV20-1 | TGCAGTGCTACTGACCTAGCGGGAGTCAGTTACGAGCAGTACTTC | CSATDLAGVSYEQYF
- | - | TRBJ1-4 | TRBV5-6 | TGTGCCAGCAGCTTGCGGGGTGCTGAAAAACTGTTTTTT | CASSLRGAEKLFF
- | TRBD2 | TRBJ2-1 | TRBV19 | TGTGCCAGTAGTACTTGGACTAGCCGGGGTTTAGCTGAGCAGTTCTTC | CASSTWTSRGLAEQFF
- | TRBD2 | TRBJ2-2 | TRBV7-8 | TGTGCCAGCAGCTCTCAAAGCGGGAGAAAATCCGGGGAGCTGTTTTTT | CASSSQSGRKSGELFF
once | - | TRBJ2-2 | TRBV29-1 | TGCAGCGTCTTTCAGGACAGAACCGGGGAGCTGTTTTTT | CSVFQDRTGELFF
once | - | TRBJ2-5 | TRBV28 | TGTGCCAGCAGTTTAGGGACACTAGAACAAGAGACCCAGTACTTC | CASSLGTLEQETQYF
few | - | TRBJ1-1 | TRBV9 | TGTGCCAGCAGCGTAGGGGTGGGGCCGGTCACTGAAGCTTTCTTT | CASSVGVGPVTEAFF
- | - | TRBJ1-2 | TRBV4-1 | TGCGCCAGCAGCCAAGTTATAAACTATGGCTACACCTTC | CASSQVINYGYTF
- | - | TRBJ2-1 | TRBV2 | TGTGCCAGCAGTGAGGGGAGCTACAATGAGCAGTTCTTC | CASSEGSYNEQFF
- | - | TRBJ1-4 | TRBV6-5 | TGTGCCAGCACCGGAACAGGGAGAGGAGGACTGTTTTTT | CASTGTGRGGLFF
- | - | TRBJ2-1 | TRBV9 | TGTGCCAGCAGCCCGCGCGACAGCCGATCCTACAATGAGCAGTTCTTC | CASSPRDSRSYNEQFF
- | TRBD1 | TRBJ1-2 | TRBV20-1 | TGCAGTGCTAGGGACAGGGAGAGATCCACCTTC | CSARDRERSTF
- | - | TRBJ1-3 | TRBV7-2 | TGTGCCAGCAGCTCAACCGGTCCCGTCTCTGGAAACACCATATATTTT | CASSSTGPVSGNTIYF
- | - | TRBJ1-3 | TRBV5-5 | TGTGCCAGCAGCCCAGACAGTCCTGGAAACACCATATATTTT | CASSPDSPGNTIYF
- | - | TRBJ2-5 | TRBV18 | TGTGCCAGCTCACCAGAACGGGAGACCCAGTACTTC | CASSPERETQYF
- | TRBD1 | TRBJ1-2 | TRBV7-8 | TGTGCCAGCAGCCGATCAGGGGGCTTGGGCTATGGCTACACCTTC | CASSRSGGLGYGYTF
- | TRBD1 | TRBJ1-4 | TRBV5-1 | TGCGCCAGCAGCCAGACAGGGGTGCTTGAAAAACTGTTTTTT | CASSQTGVLEKLFF
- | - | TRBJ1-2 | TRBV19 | TGTGCCAGTAGTATGGGAGAGCTTTTCTATGGCTACACCTTC | CASSMGELFYGYTF
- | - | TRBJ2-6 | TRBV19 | TGTGCCAGTAGGGCTTTCCAGTCTGGGGCCAACGTCCTGACTTTC | CASRAFQSGANVLTF
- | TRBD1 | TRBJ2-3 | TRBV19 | TGTGCCAGTAGTCGACAGGGGGATACGCAGTATTTT | CASSRQGDTQYF
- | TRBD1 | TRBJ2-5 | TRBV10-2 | TGCGCCAGCAGTGTGGCAGGGGGCAGGGAGACCCAGTACTTC | CASSVAGGRETQYF
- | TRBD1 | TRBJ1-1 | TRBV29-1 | TGCAGCGTGACAGGGGGCTCCACTGAAGCTTTCTTT | CSVTGGSTEAFF
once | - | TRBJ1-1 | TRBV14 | TGTGCCAGCAGCCAAGAGAGGGGACATTGGAACACTGAAGCTTTCTTT | CASSQERGHWNTEAFF
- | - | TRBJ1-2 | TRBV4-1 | TGCGCCAGCAGCCAAGCCCTGGGCAACTATGGCTACACCTTC | CASSQALGNYGYTF
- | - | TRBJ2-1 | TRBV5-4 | TGTGCCAGCACACACGCGGGGTCTTCCCATGAGCAGTTCTTC | CASTHAGSSHEQFF
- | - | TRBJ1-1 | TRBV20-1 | TGCAGTGCTAGAGCGGACACTGAAGCTTTCTTT | CSARADTEAFF
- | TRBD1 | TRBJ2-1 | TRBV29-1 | TGCAGCGGGACAGGGTTACGAGGCAATGAGCAGTTCTTC | CSGTGLRGNEQFF